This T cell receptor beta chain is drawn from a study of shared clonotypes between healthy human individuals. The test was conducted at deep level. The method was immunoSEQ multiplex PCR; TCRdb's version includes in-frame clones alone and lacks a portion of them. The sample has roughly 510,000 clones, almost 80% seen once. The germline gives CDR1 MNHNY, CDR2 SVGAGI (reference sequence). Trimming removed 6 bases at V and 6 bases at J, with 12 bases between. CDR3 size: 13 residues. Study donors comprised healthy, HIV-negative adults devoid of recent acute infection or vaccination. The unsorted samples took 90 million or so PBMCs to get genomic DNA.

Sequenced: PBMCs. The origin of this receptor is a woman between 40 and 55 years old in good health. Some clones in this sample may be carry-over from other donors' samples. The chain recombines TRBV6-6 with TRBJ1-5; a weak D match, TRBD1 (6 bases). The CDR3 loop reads CASRTQGSQPQHF. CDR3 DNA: TGTGCCAGCAGAACCCAGGGGAGTCAGCCCCAGCATTTT.